This TCR beta chain came from a study of blood T cell repertoires in COVID-19. Study in general: Acute-phase and convalescent COVID-19 samples originated in the United States, Italy and Spain. T cells, B-cell-depleted T cells, or PBMCs supplied cDNA or gDNA.

This clone was observed once. Germline CDR1 SGDLS, CDR2 YYNGEE. V trimming: 3 bases; J trimming: 3 bases; junction bases outside the gene matches: 5. The CDR3 runs to 15 residues. Profiled with immunoSEQ multiplex PCR; TCRdb holds only in-frame clones, not every one. Here the sample spans 310,000 or so clones, approximately 88% being singletons. Seattle patients were enrolled while actively infected and followed longitudinally. Input material: peripheral blood. The rearrangement joins TRBV9 to TRBJ2-1; 8 positions match TRBD1. This clonotype was sampled from a man aged 30 to 45 with COVID-19, enrolled during active disease. The chain's CDR3 is CASSGGTGVYNEQFF. DNA for the CDR3: TGTGCCAGCAGCGGAGGGACAGGCGTCTACAATGAGCAGTTCTTC.